The present T cell receptor beta chain was sequenced within a study of cytomegalovirus exposure and HLA in healthy donors. Study summary: The 130 or so validation repertoires used the same platform as the roughly 700 first-cohort repertoires (as reported by a later analysis).

Details on this clone: Its antigen is as yet unknown.

V lost 1 base and J lost 2; bases outside the gene matches: 7. The germline gives CDR1 LGHNA, CDR2 YSLEER. This CDR3 comprises 17 residues. Method: immunoSEQ multiplex PCR; TCRdb's copy keeps in-frame clones and lacks some. The sample includes under 350,000 clones, roughly 85% seen only once; the top ten take around 1%. General study results and limits: Some TCR beta chains (approximately 180 of them) were listed as cytomegalovirus-associated.

Material: PBMCs. The chain has TRBV4-3 and TRBJ2-1, with 8 bases lining up with TRBD2. This TCR was sampled from a woman aged 18-29 years in good health and CMV-seronegative. CDR3 DNA sequence: TGCGCCAGCAGCCAAGTCCTAGGTAGCGGGACCTACAATGAGCAGTTCTTC. Its translation is CASSQVLGSGTYNEQFF.